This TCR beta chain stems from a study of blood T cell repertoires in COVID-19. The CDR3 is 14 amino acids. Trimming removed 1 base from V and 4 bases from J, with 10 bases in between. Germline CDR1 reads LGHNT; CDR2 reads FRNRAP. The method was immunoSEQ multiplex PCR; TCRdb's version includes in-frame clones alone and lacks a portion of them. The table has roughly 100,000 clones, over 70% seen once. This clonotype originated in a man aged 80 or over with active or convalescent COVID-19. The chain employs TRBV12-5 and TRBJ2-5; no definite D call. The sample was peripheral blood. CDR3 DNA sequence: TGTGCTAGTGGTTTGGGCTACCCGGGAGAGACCCAGTACTTC. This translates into CASGLGYPGETQYF.